These 20 T cell receptor beta chains were sequenced from one sample in a study of blood T cell repertoires in COVID-19. Clones were read by immunoSEQ multiplex PCR, and TCRdb kept only the in-frame ones, dropping some. The table shows roughly 250,000 clones, with about 86% occurring only once. Material for sequencing was PBMCs or T cells enriched from blood (not recorded which). The receptor set was obtained from a woman between 40 and 55 years old with acute COVID-19.

The rearrangement joins TRBV15 to TRBJ1-6; D might be TRBD1 (6 bases). Looked up from germline, CDR1 is LNHNV and CDR2 is YYDKDF (reference sequence). V dropped 9 bases and J dropped 7 bases, with 16 bases sitting between them. This CDR3 comprises 14 residues. CDR3 protein: CATGKGDKNSPLHF. The CDR3 DNA is TGTGCCACAGGGAAGGGGGACAAGAATTCACCCCTCCACTTT.

The chain uses TRBV24-1 and TRBJ2-7; the D gene is possibly TRBD1 (5 bases). This CDR3 contains 15 residues. Germline V lookup: CDR1 KGHDR, CDR2 SFDVKD. V was cut by 5 bases and J by 2 bases, with 15 bases left in between. The CDR3 loop is CATSGAAGPPYEQYF. CDR3 coding DNA: TGTGCCACCAGTGGGGCGGCAGGGCCACCCTACGAGCAGTACTTC.

This clone was recorded only once. The chain combines TRBV7-3 with TRBJ2-1; the D is unclear. Germline lookup yields CDR1 SGHTA and CDR2 FQGTGA. V was pared by 0 bases and J by 4 bases, with 10 bases between. This CDR3 comprises 15 residues. The CDR3 region is CASSLTGGYYNEQFF. CDR3 sequence (DNA): TGTGCCAGCAGCTTAACAGGCGGATATTACAATGAGCAGTTCTTC. Supplemented by reference TRBV7-3 and TRBJ2-1, the full variable domain reads GAGVSQTPSNKVTEKGKYVELRCDPISGHTALYWYRQSLGQGPEFLIYFQGTGAADDSGLPNDRFFAVRPEGSVSTLKIQRTERGDSAVYLCASSLTGGYYNEQFFGPGTRLTVL.

The rearrangement uses TRBV7-3 and TRBJ1-4; D ambiguous. Germline-derived CDR1 and CDR2 are SGHTA and FQGTGA. The CDR3 is made up of 15 amino acids. V was shortened by 0 bases and J by 7 bases, with 12 bases between the two germline ends. CDR3 loop: CASSLTPRRFEKLFF. The CDR3 DNA is TGTGCCAGCAGCTTAACTCCCCGGCGGTTTGAAAAACTGTTTTTT.

The chain couples TRBV11-3 to TRBJ2-1; 8 nucleotides align to TRBD2. The germline gives CDR1 SGHNT, CDR2 YENEEA. There are 17 residues in the CDR3. Trimming removed 5 bases from V and 1 base from J; junction bases left unmatched: 10. This CDR3 reads CASSTRRGGSSYNEQFF. CDR3 in DNA: TGTGCCAGCAGCACCCGACGGGGGGGATCATCCTACAATGAGCAGTTCTTC.

This clone was counted between two and nine times. This rearrangement joins TRBV5-4 to TRBJ2-1, with 7 bases aligning to TRBD2. Germline V gene data show CDR1 as SGHNT and CDR2 as YYREEE (reference sequence). The CDR3 is made up of 14 amino acids. V was pared by 5 bases and J by 5 bases, with 7 bases of the junction left unmatched. The CDR3 DNA reads TGTGCCAGCAGTCCTTGGGCGGGAGACAATGAGCAGTTCTTC. It specifies CASSPWAGDNEQFF.

The chain carries TRBV3-1 (or the pseudogene TRBV3-2) and TRBJ2-3; D perhaps matches TRBD2 (7 bases). CDR3 size: 15 residues. The V and J ends lost 4 bases and 6 bases respectively, with 17 bases between them. CDR1 and CDR2 (germline): LGHDT, YNNKEL (reference sequence). The CDR3 region has the DNA TGTGCCAGCAGCCCGGGGGGCGGGATCCGGGATACGCAGTATTTT. Translated: CASSPGGGIRDTQYF.

This clone was seen a single time. This rearrangement joins TRBV6-4 to TRBJ2-2; TRBD2 might be the D (6 bases). V lost 4 bases to trimming and J lost 2 bases, with 17 bases between them. Germline loops: CDR1 MRHNA, CDR2 SNTAGT. This CDR3 contains 17 residues. This chain's CDR3 is CASSGLRWRGNTGELFF. The CDR3 DNA sequence: TGTGCCAGCAGTGGTCTCAGATGGCGGGGCAACACCGGGGAGCTGTTTTTT.

Here the CDR3 DNA reads TGTGCCAGCAGCGCCGGAGGGGCTAGCGGGGGCTACGAGCAGTACTTC. Translation: CASSAGGASGGYEQYF. This sequence joins TRBV9 and TRBJ2-7, with 10 bases aligning to TRBD2. CDR1 SGDLS and CDR2 YYNGEE come from the germline V gene. The CDR3 consists of 16 residues. The J segment lost 3 bases and the V segment lost 3 bases, leaving 9 bases of the junction unmatched. The full variable domain, rest sourced from reference TRBV9 and TRBJ2-7, is DSGVTQTPKHLITATGQRVTLRCSPRSGDLSVYWYQQSLDQGLQFLIQYYNGEERAKGNILERFSAQQFPDLHSELNLSSLELGDSALYFCASSAGGASGGYEQYFGPGTRLTVT.

J is TRBJ2-7 and V is TRBV11-2; 7 bases map to TRBD2. The V gene end was trimmed by 2 bases and the J gene end by 0 bases; junction bases not matched to a gene: 4. This CDR3 has 15 amino acids. Germline V gene lookup returns CDR1 SGHAT and CDR2 FQNNGV. This CDR3 reads CASSLTSVSSYEQYF. CDR3 DNA sequence: TGTGCCAGCAGCTTAACTAGCGTTAGCTCCTACGAGCAGTACTTC.

The chain couples TRBV27 to TRBJ2-7; the match to TRBD2 covers 9 bases. CDR1 is MNHEY, CDR2 SMNVEV, per germline (reference sequence). The J segment lost 1 base and the V segment lost 3 bases, leaving 4 bases of the junction unmatched. The CDR3 has 15 amino acids. CDR3 DNA sequence: TGTGCCAGCAGTTTTACTAGCGGGCGATCCTACGAGCAGTACTTC. Residues: CASSFTSGRSYEQYF.

This chain links TRBV5-1 with TRBJ2-3; TRBD2 aligns across 16 bases. Germline lookup yields CDR1 SGHRS and CDR2 YFSETQ. Trimming took 3 bases from V and 3 from J; bases not matched to a gene: 7. This CDR3 is 18 amino acids long. CDR3 coding DNA: TGCGCCAGCAGCTGGGGACTAGCGGGAGGGTTTGCGACAGATACGCAGTATTTT. It translates to CASSWGLAGGFATDTQYF.

A single count supports this clone. This chain uses TRBV24-1 with TRBJ2-5; 7 bases line up with TRBD2. This CDR3 is 16 amino acids long. Germline V gene sequence: CDR1 KGHDR, CDR2 SFDVKD. The V segment lost 1 base and the J segment 2 bases; nucleotides outside the gene matches: 6. The CDR3 nucleotides are TGTGCCACCAGTGATTTCCCCGAAGCGGGGCAAGAGACCCAGTACTTC. Residues: CATSDFPEAGQETQYF.

The rearrangement joins TRBV15 to TRBJ2-7; 12 bases are a match to TRBD2. The CDR3 has 15 residues. From germline, CDR1 is LNHNV and CDR2 YYDKDF (reference sequence). The V gene end was trimmed by 1 base and the J gene end by 3 bases; junction bases not matched to a gene: 1. DNA for the CDR3: TGTGCCACCAGCAGAGGACTAGCGGGAGACTACGAGCAGTACTTC. Its translation is CATSRGLAGDYEQYF.

The rearrangement uses TRBV11-2 and TRBJ2-1; 11 bases match TRBD2. The ends lost 6 bases at V and 4 bases at J; junction bases unmatched: 11. This CDR3 has 17 residues. Germline V gene lookup returns CDR1 SGHAT and CDR2 FQNNGV. The CDR3 reads CASSIAGGTGLYNEQFF. CDR3 in DNA: TGTGCCAGCAGTATAGCGGGGGGGACTGGACTGTACAATGAGCAGTTCTTC. The full variable domain, in which reference TRBV11-2 and TRBJ2-1 provide the parts outside the CDR3, is EAGVAQSPRYKIIEKRQSVAFWCNPISGHATLYWYQQILGQGPKLLIQFQNNGVVDDSQLPKDRFSAERLKGVDSTLKIQPAKLEDSAVYLCASSIAGGTGLYNEQFFGPGTRLTVL.

The chain uses TRBV7-9 and TRBJ2-1, with 9 bases identical to TRBD2. This CDR3 spans 15 amino acids. V shed 1 base, J shed 4 bases, and the junction held 2 bases outside the gene matches. CDR1 and CDR2 from the germline V gene are SEHNR and FQNEAQ (reference sequence). Here the CDR3 reads CASSLGGGAYNEQFF. Written as DNA, the CDR3 is TGTGCCAGCAGCTTAGGCGGGGGGGCGTACAATGAGCAGTTCTTC.

The rearrangement joins TRBV5-1 to TRBJ1-6; D is ambiguous. The V end lost 0 bases, the J end lost 3 bases, and 7 bases lay between the germline ends. The CDR3 runs to 15 residues. Germline V gives CDR1 SGHRS, CDR2 YFSETQ. CDR3 region: CASSLARNYNSPLHF. The CDR3 nucleotides are TGCGCCAGCAGCTTGGCGCGGAACTATAATTCACCCCTCCACTTT.

The CDR3 DNA reads TGTGCCAGCAGTGATAGGACAGGACCCAATCAGCCCCAGCATTTT. Its protein is CASSDRTGPNQPQHF. The rearrangement links TRBV2 to TRBJ1-5, with TRBD1 matching 7 bases. CDR3 length: 15 residues. V was clipped by 3 bases and J by 3 bases; unmatched bases: 5. Per the germline V gene, CDR1 is SNHLY and CDR2 is FYNNEI.

The chain couples TRBV6-5 to TRBJ1-2; TRBD1 agrees at 10 bases. Unmatched junction bases numbered 10, after V lost 4 bases and J lost 8 bases. CDR3 length: 15 amino acids. Germline CDR1 and CDR2: MNHEY and SVGAGI. The CDR3: CASSSLTGGMRGYTF. CDR3 nucleotide sequence: TGTGCCAGCAGTTCGTTGACAGGGGGCATGAGGGGCTACACCTTC.

The chain recombines TRBV11-3 with TRBJ2-4; D perhaps matches TRBD1 (6 bases). The V gene lost 5 bases and the J gene lost 3 bases, with 17 bases spanning the gap. This CDR3 spans 16 amino acids. CDR1 and CDR2 (germline): SGHNT, YENEEA. The CDR3 DNA follows: TGTGCCAGCAGCGAAGAAGGACAGTTACTCAAAAACATTCAGTACTTC. Residues: CASSEEGQLLKNIQYF.